This TCR beta chain was found in a study of cytomegalovirus exposure and HLA in healthy donors. Whole-study context: There were some 120 million unique TCR beta sequences, drawn from 150 million to 200 million T cells, in an earlier analysis.

CDR1 and CDR2 from the germline V gene are MDHEN and SYDVKM. Deletions cut 6 bases from V and 1 base from J, with 6 bases between. The CDR3 spans 12 residues. The PCR employed 60 Vbeta primers together with 13 Jbeta primers. Profiled with immunoSEQ multiplex PCR; TCRdb holds only in-frame clones, not every one. This table has roughly 180,000 clones, 80% to 90% appearing once. This TCR was sampled from a woman in her late teens or twenties in good health and CMV-seronegative. This chain joins TRBV28 and TRBJ1-2; D remains ambiguous. Sequenced: PBMCs. The CDR3 nucleotides read TGTGCCAGCAGCCAACATAACTATGGCTACACCTTC. This codes for CASSQHNYGYTF.